These 9 T cell receptor beta chains came from one sample sequenced in a study of monozygotic twins with cystic fibrosis. TCRdb's copy holds only in-frame clones and misses some; the assay was immunoSEQ multiplex PCR. The sample shows approximately 20,000 clones, about 90% of them seen only once. Sequencing was performed on blood. These receptors all come from a girl aged 2-9 years with cystic fibrosis.

The rearrangement joins TRBV5-1 to TRBJ1-4; 7 positions agree with TRBD1. The germline gives CDR1 SGHRS, CDR2 YFSETQ. The CDR3 length is 16 residues. V lost 4 bases, J lost 4 bases, and 10 bases stayed unmatched. DNA of the CDR3: TGCGCCAGCAGCAAGACCGGGACAGCATATAATGAAAAACTGTTTTTT. Translating it yields CASSKTGTAYNEKLFF.

The chain has TRBV6-4 and TRBJ2-2; D is undetermined. Germline CDR1 reads MRHNA; CDR2 reads SNTAGT. Trimming removed 3 bases at V and 6 bases at J, with 11 bases between. There are 14 residues in the CDR3. The CDR3 sequence: CASSEDRSSGELFF. CDR3 coding DNA: TGTGCCAGCAGTGAGGACCGCTCCTCCGGGGAGCTGTTTTTT.

V gene TRBV27 combines with J gene TRBJ2-1; TRBD2 agrees at 11 bases. Germline assignment: CDR1 MNHEY and CDR2 SMNVEV (reference sequence). V lost 10 bases to trimming and J lost 3 bases; unmatched junction nucleotides: 5. The CDR3 is made up of 14 amino acids. The CDR3 loop reads CATQLAGVYNEQFF. The CDR3 DNA follows: TGTGCCACTCAACTAGCGGGAGTCTACAATGAGCAGTTCTTC.

The chain couples TRBV2 to TRBJ1-5; D is perhaps TRBD1 (5 bases). The V end was cut by 8 bases, the J end by 6 bases, with 20 bases between. The CDR3 contains 15 residues. Looked up from germline, CDR1 is SNHLY and CDR2 is FYNNEI. The CDR3 DNA is TGTGCCAGCGCGGGGCGGGGTATCTTTAGTCAGCCCCAGCATTTT. It translates to CASAGRGIFSQPQHF.

This clone has only one observation. The chain has TRBV7-6 and TRBJ2-1; D possibly corresponds to TRBD1 (6 bases). The CDR3 has 18 residues. Germline-derived CDR1 and CDR2 are SGHVS and FNYEAQ. V gave up 0 bases and J gave up 2 bases, with 17 bases separating them. CDR3 protein: CASSLALVNRVAYNEQFF. DNA for the CDR3: TGTGCCAGCAGCTTAGCGCTGGTAAACAGGGTCGCCTACAATGAGCAGTTCTTC.

The rearrangement uses TRBV29-1 and TRBJ1-1; D ambiguous. This CDR3 is 9 amino acids long. Trimming took off 5 bases at V and 11 bases at J, with 9 bases between the two ends. CDR1 is SQVTM and CDR2 is ANQGSEA in the germline V gene. The CDR3 DNA sequence: TGCAGCGTTCAAGGGCCGGCTTTCTTT. As protein: CSVQGPAFF.

This chain joins TRBV15 and TRBJ1-1; maybe TRBD1 (5 bases). CDR3 length: 15 residues. CDR1 is LNHNV, CDR2 YYDKDF, per germline (reference sequence). The germline V and J ends were trimmed by 0 bases and 4 bases, with 12 bases remaining between them. CDR3: CATSRDPSRVTEAFF. As DNA, the CDR3 is TGTGCCACCAGCAGAGATCCCTCCAGGGTCACTGAAGCTTTCTTT.

The rearrangement joins TRBV27 to TRBJ1-2; 7 bases align to TRBD1. Looked up from germline, CDR1 is MNHEY and CDR2 is SMNVEV (reference sequence). Trimming at V came to 3 bases and at J to 7 bases, leaving 8 bases not matched to a gene. The CDR3 is made up of 14 amino acids. The CDR3 bases are TGTGCCAGCAGTTTGATTGAGGGGGCAGGTGGCTACACCTTC. It codes for CASSLIEGAGGYTF.

V is TRBV15 and J is TRBJ2-1; D is unclear. V lost 1 base and J lost 6, with 7 bases in between. Per germline, CDR1 LNHNV and CDR2 YYDKDF (reference sequence). The CDR3 totals 13 residues. The CDR3 DNA is TGTGCCACCAGCAGAGTACTGGCCAATGAGCAGTTCTTC. It codes for CATSRVLANEQFF.